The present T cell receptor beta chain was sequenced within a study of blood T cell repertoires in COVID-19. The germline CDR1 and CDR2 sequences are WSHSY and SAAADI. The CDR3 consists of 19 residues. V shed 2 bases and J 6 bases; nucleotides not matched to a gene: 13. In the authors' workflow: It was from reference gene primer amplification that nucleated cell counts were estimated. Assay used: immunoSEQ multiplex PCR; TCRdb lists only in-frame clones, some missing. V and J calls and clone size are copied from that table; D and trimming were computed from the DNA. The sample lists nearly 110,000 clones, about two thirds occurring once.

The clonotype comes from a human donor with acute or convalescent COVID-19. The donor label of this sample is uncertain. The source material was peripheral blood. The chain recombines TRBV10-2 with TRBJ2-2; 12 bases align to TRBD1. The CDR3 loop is CASSESGAFGTGGSGELFF. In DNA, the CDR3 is TGCGCCAGCAGTGAGAGTGGGGCATTCGGGACAGGGGGCTCCGGGGAGCTGTTTTTT.